This passage covers 27 T cell receptor beta chains from one sample sequenced in a study of control samples from healthy donors and cancer patients. Sequenced by immunoSEQ multiplex PCR; TCRdb stores in-frame clones only, minus some. Altogether about 130,000 clones are present, more than 85% being singletons, with the ten largest covering just over 8.5%. The sequenced sample was blood. The receptor set was obtained from a man between 18 and 35 years old in good health.

Worth noting for this clone: A junction end diverges from the germline sequence, so it may reflect a read error. This rearrangement joins TRBV5-8 to TRBJ1-2, with D uncertain. Germline V gives CDR1 SGHTS, CDR2 YDEGEE. This CDR3 has 13 residues. The CDR3 region has the DNA TGTGCCAGCAGTTTGGCGGGGAACTATGGCTACACCTTC. Its protein product is CASSLAGNYGYTF.

The rearrangement links TRBV19 to TRBJ2-1, with 10 bases fitting TRBD2. The germline CDR1 and CDR2 sequences are LNHDA and SQIVND (reference sequence). The V and J ends lost 3 bases and 10 bases, in that order; junction bases with no gene match: 9. The CDR3 runs to 15 residues. CDR3 region: CASSISSGGFHEQFF. The CDR3 coding sequence is TGTGCCAGTAGTATTTCTAGCGGGGGTTTCCACGAGCAGTTCTTC.

V gene TRBV7-9 combines with J gene TRBJ2-1; D gene uncertain. CDR3 length: 14 amino acids. CDR1 and CDR2 from the germline V gene are SEHNR and FQNEAQ (reference sequence). Trimming cost V 8 bases and J 4 bases, with 15 bases left between them. CDR3 sequence: CASVRWEGYNEQFF. CDR3 DNA: TGTGCCAGCGTGCGTTGGGAAGGGTACAATGAGCAGTTCTTC.

The chain recombines TRBV7-9 with TRBJ1-3; 7 positions match TRBD1. Germline CDR1 reads SEHNR; CDR2 reads FQNEAQ (reference sequence). The CDR3 extends over 19 amino acids. V shed 4 bases, J shed 0 bases, and the junction held 15 bases outside the gene matches. This chain's CDR3 is CASSSGPVRQGDSGNTIYF. The CDR3 DNA reads TGTGCCAGCAGCTCCGGTCCGGTCCGGCAGGGGGACTCTGGAAACACCATATATTTT.

The CDR3 nucleotides read TGTGCCAGCAGTCGGGGGGAGGGGATATACAATGAGCAGTTCTTC. This codes for CASSRGEGIYNEQFF. The rearrangement uses TRBV6-4 and TRBJ2-1, with TRBD2 matching over 7 bases. With V trimmed by 5 bases and J by 4 bases, 8 bases remained unmatched. The CDR3 sequence is 15 residues long. Germline lookup yields CDR1 MRHNA and CDR2 SNTAGT.

The chain joins TRBV21-1 to TRBJ2-1; TRBD2, the table's D call, lacks a check against the DNA. TRBV21-1 is marked as a pseudogene. There are 12 residues in the CDR3. The CDR3 DNA is TGTGCCAGCATCTCCCCCGGGTGTGAGCAGTTCTTC. Protein: CASISPGCEQFF.

The V and J genes are TRBV5-1 and TRBJ2-3, with unresolved D. V lost 4 bases, J lost 2 bases, and 2 bases lay in between. This CDR3 has 11 amino acids. CDR1 is SGHRS, CDR2 YFSETQ, per germline. CDR3 loop: CASSVTDTQYF. In nucleotides, the CDR3 is TGCGCCAGCAGCGTCACAGATACGCAGTATTTT. Filled out from reference TRBV5-1 and TRBJ2-3, the complete variable domain reads KAGVTQTPRYLIKTRGQQVTLSCSPISGHRSVSWYQQTPGQGLQFLFEYFSETQRNKGNFPGRFSGRQFSNSRSEMNVSTLELGDSALYLCASSVTDTQYFGPGTRLTVL.

This clone occurred a few times. The CDR3 region is CASSPQRQGAAEAFF. The DNA of the CDR3 is TGTGCCAGCAGCCCCCAGAGACAGGGGGCCGCTGAAGCTTTCTTT. This chain connects TRBV7-2 to TRBJ1-1, with 10 bases that match TRBD1. CDR3 length: 15 amino acids. Germline CDR1 SGHTA, CDR2 FQGNSA. Trimming cost V 5 bases and J 6 bases; bases outside gene matches: 9.

This chain joins TRBV10-3 and TRBJ2-1; tentative D call: TRBD2 (5 bases). The CDR3 length is 11 residues. Germline V gene sequence: CDR1 ENHRY, CDR2 SYGVKD. V dropped 7 bases and J dropped 12 bases, with 13 bases sitting between them. The CDR3 loop is CAIKSPEGQFF. As DNA, the CDR3 is TGTGCCATCAAGTCCCCCGAGGGGCAGTTCTTC.

The gene calls are TRBV12-3 or TRBV12-4 and TRBJ1-6; no firm D call. The V end lost 2 bases, the J end lost 7 bases, and 6 bases lay between the germline ends. This CDR3 contains 13 residues. The CDR3 nucleotides read TGTGCCAGCAGTTTATATCGGAATTCACCCCTCCACTTT. It specifies CASSLYRNSPLHF.

The J gene is TRBJ2-1, the V gene TRBV4-1, with a weak D call TRBD2 (6 bases). From germline, CDR1 is MGHRA and CDR2 YSYEKL. V was pared by 5 bases and J by 0 bases, with 17 bases between. The CDR3 runs to 17 residues. CDR3 DNA: TGCGCCAGCAGCGGGGTGGGGGGTCAGAGCTCCTACAATGAGCAGTTCTTC. This translates into CASSGVGGQSSYNEQFF.

The V and J genes are TRBV6-4 and TRBJ1-2, with TRBD1 matching over 10 bases. V lost 6 bases to trimming and J lost 4 bases; unmatched junction nucleotides: 5. The length of the CDR3 is 14 residues. Germline V gene lookup returns CDR1 MRHNA and CDR2 SNTAGT. CDR3 nucleotide sequence: TGTGCCAGCAGGCGGACAGGGGGAAGCTATGGCTACACCTTC. It is translated as CASRRTGGSYGYTF.

This chain links TRBV6-5 with TRBJ1-6, with 7 bases identical to TRBD1. Germline trimming cut 0 bases from V and 11 bases from J; bases unmatched to any gene: 4. CDR1 and CDR2 (germline): MNHEY, SVGAGI. The CDR3 is 14 amino acids. As DNA, the CDR3 is TGTGCCAGCAGTTACTCAGGGGGCAGGACACCCCTCCACTTT. Translating it yields CASSYSGGRTPLHF.

This clone was seen a few times. V gene TRBV7-9 combines with J gene TRBJ2-7; possibly TRBD1 or TRBD2 for D (5 bases each). CDR1 and CDR2 (germline): SEHNR, FQNEAQ (reference sequence). The CDR3 spans 13 residues. Trimming cost V 1 base and J 7 bases, with 11 bases left between them. CDR3 residues: CASSLVGTREQYF. The CDR3 DNA reads as TGTGCCAGCAGCTTAGTGGGGACGAGGGAGCAGTACTTC.

This chain uses TRBV6-6 with TRBJ2-7; D is undetermined. CDR3 length equals 13 residues. Trimming pared 2 bases from V and 7 bases from J, leaving 12 bases between. Looked up from germline, CDR1 is MNHNY and CDR2 is SVGAGI (reference sequence). The CDR3, as DNA: TGTGCCAGCAGTTACGTGGCGAACGGGGAGCAGTACTTC. It is translated as CASSYVANGEQYF.

The chain has TRBV5-1 and TRBJ1-1; maybe TRBD1 (5 bases). Trimming shortened V by 3 bases and J by 0 bases, and 9 bases separated the two germline ends. The length of the CDR3 is 14 residues. Germline CDR1 reads SGHRS; CDR2 reads YFSETQ. The CDR3, as DNA: TGCGCCAGCAGCTGGGACGGCCTGAACACTGAAGCTTTCTTT. It is translated as CASSWDGLNTEAFF. The entire variable domain, with the rest obtained from reference TRBV5-1 and TRBJ1-1, is as follows: KAGVTQTPRYLIKTRGQQVTLSCSPISGHRSVSWYQQTPGQGLQFLFEYFSETQRNKGNFPGRFSGRQFSNSRSEMNVSTLELGDSALYLCASSWDGLNTEAFFGQGTRLTVV.

The chain couples TRBV4-1 to TRBJ1-1; D is unresolved. The length of the CDR3 is 16 residues. V lost 2 bases and J 2 bases, leaving 15 bases between the germline ends. Germline-derived CDR1 and CDR2 are MGHRA and YSYEKL. Here the CDR3 DNA reads TGCGCCAGCAGCCAACCTTTTGGCAGGCGAAACACTGAAGCTTTCTTT. Protein: CASSQPFGRRNTEAFF.

For this clone: Other DNA sequences of this sample code for an identical CDR3. V usage is TRBV6-5 and J usage is TRBJ2-7; D unclear. From germline, CDR1 is MNHEY and CDR2 SVGAGI. V lost 3 bases and J lost 4, with 4 bases in between. This CDR3 has 11 amino acids. CDR3 DNA: TGTGCCAGCAGTTATAATTACGAGCAGTACTTC. Amino acids: CASSYNYEQYF.

The V and J genes are TRBV5-8 and TRBJ1-1; tentatively, D is TRBD1 (5 bases). The CDR3 runs 13 residues. Germline V gene lookup returns CDR1 SGHTS and CDR2 YDEGEE. With 4 bases removed from V and 8 bases from J, the gap between germline ends came to 15 bases. CDR3 sequence: CASSPPGLVEAFF. The CDR3 DNA is TGTGCCAGCAGCCCCCCAGGGTTAGTCGAAGCTTTCTTT.

CDR3 DNA: TGTGCCATCAGGGACACCCGCTACGAGCAGTACTTC. Translated: CAIRDTRYEQYF. The chain combines TRBV10-3 with TRBJ2-7; a weak D match, TRBD1 (5 bases). The V gene's germline CDR1 is ENHRY and CDR2 SYGVKD. Trimming removed 6 bases from V and 3 bases from J, with 9 bases in between. This CDR3 contains 12 residues.

This sequence joins TRBV7-9 and TRBJ1-4; tentatively, D is TRBD1 (5 bases). CDR3 length equals 16 residues. Germline V CDR1 and CDR2: SEHNR, FQNEAQ (reference sequence). Trimming took off 1 base at V and 8 bases at J, with 17 bases between the two ends. CDR3 protein: CASSLGAAGLREKLFF. The CDR3 DNA reads TGTGCCAGCAGCTTAGGAGCGGCAGGGTTACGAGAAAAACTGTTTTTT.

The chain joins TRBV15 to TRBJ2-3; D could derive from TRBD1 or TRBD2 (5 bases each). CDR1 is LNHNV, CDR2 YYDKDF, per germline (reference sequence). This CDR3 is 14 amino acids long. The V end was cut by 1 base, the J end by 0 bases, with 5 bases between. CDR3 bases: TGTGCCACCAGCAGAGGGGGGAGCACAGATACGCAGTATTTT. Amino acids: CATSRGGSTDTQYF. Drawing the rest from reference TRBV15 and TRBJ2-3, the complete variable domain is DAMVIQNPRYQVTQFGKPVTLSCSQTLNHNVMYWYQQKSSQAPKLLFHYYDKDFNNEADTPDNFQSRRPNTSFCFLDIRSPGLGDTAMYLCATSRGGSTDTQYFGPGTRLTVL.

The rearrangement uses TRBV14 and TRBJ1-3; D is uncertain. CDR1 and CDR2 (germline): SGHDN, FVKESK. Trimming shortened V by 1 base and J by 0 bases, and 7 bases separated the two germline ends. This CDR3 has 15 amino acids. The CDR3 reads CASSQGRSSGNTIYF. DNA for the CDR3: TGTGCCAGCAGCCAAGGACGCAGCTCTGGAAACACCATATATTTT.

Only one count was recorded for this clone. The chain carries TRBV30 and TRBJ1-2; D is perhaps TRBD1 (5 bases). Trimming stripped 5 bases from V and 4 bases from J, with 14 bases between. The CDR3 runs to 13 residues. Germline assignment: CDR1 GTSNPN and CDR2 SVGIG (reference sequence). CDR3 amino acids: CAWGVDSVYGYTF. DNA of the CDR3: TGTGCCTGGGGGGTAGACAGTGTCTATGGCTACACCTTC.

This sequence joins TRBV10-2 and TRBJ1-2; D call uncertain. Trimming removed 6 bases from V and 11 bases from J, with 19 bases in between. There are 13 residues in the CDR3. Per the germline V gene, CDR1 is WSHSY and CDR2 is SAAADI. The CDR3 sequence: CASSEPDAGSYTF. Here the CDR3 DNA reads TGCGCCAGCAGCGAACCGGATGCGGGAAGTTACACCTTC.

The chain combines TRBV27 with TRBJ1-5; D remains unclear. CDR1 and CDR2 (germline): MNHEY, SMNVEV (reference sequence). V dropped 6 bases and J dropped 2 bases, with 8 bases sitting between them. The CDR3 is 13 residues long. This CDR3 is CASSDWGNQPQHF. In DNA form, the CDR3 reads TGTGCCAGCAGCGATTGGGGCAATCAGCCCCAGCATTTT.

The chain recombines TRBV2 with TRBJ2-1; D is unclear. There are 14 residues in the CDR3. Trimming took off 1 base at V and 0 bases at J, with 4 bases between the two ends. Germline V gene lookup returns CDR1 SNHLY and CDR2 FYNNEI. The chain's CDR3 is CASSEVSSYNEQFF. CDR3 DNA: TGTGCCAGCAGTGAAGTGAGCTCCTACAATGAGCAGTTCTTC.